This TCR beta chain was retrieved from a study of CD8+ T cells in alopecia areata. Study context: The study gave treated patients oral tofacitinib at 5 to 10 mg twice daily. Study outcomes and limitations: Researchers say the link of baseline CD8+ expansion to response remains uncertain, with one nonresponder. Although TCR sharing was seen in mice, sharing across patients was less clear, possibly for HLA-related reasons.

Documented treatment: oral pan-JAK inhibitor, 5-10 mg twice daily. Sorting of CD4+ and CD8+ T cells was performed on PBMCs. Investigators isolated RNA and reverse transcribed it into cDNA to act as the sequencing template. Only in-frame clones appear in the TCRdb table, and some are missing; sequencing was by immunoSEQ multiplex PCR. The profile shows tens of thousands of clones, about 30% of them singletons. Remarks on this clone: Its target is unknown.

Trimming cost V 1 base and J 0 bases, with 10 bases left between them. The CDR3 length is 14 residues. Germline V lookup: CDR1 GTSNPN, CDR2 SVGIG (reference sequence). This clonotype was obtained from a human donor with alopecia areata. This sequence joins TRBV30 and TRBJ2-7; D is unresolved. The material sequenced was CD8+ T cells sorted from blood, taken at week 4, from a patient treated with tofacitinib. DNA for the CDR3: TGTGCCTGGAGTGAGGGCTTTAGCTCCTACGAGCAGTACTTC. As protein: CAWSEGFSSYEQYF.